This TCR beta chain was obtained from a study of blood T cell repertoires in COVID-19 (dated by TCRdb to about 2020). Study-wide context: Collaborator samples came from the United States, Italy and Spain and covered acute and convalescent phases of COVID-19. The prospective study material was composed of cDNA or gDNA derived from T cells, B-cell-depleted T cells, or PBMCs. Where available, HLA class I and class II types were taken from metadata supplied by the sample provider and were not determined by assay-based typing. The repertoires were released in a freely available public database meant as a resource for research on the immune response to SARS-CoV-2. The dataset comprised deeply sampled blood TCRbeta repertoires from subjects exposed to, actively infected with, or recovered from COVID-19. Sample metadata almost always included a de-identified subject ID, COVID-19 status, age in years and sex. Samples were obtained from the ongoing ImmuneRACE study (first 160 participants) and from 1,254 subjects provided by 6 global collaborators.

Regarding this clone: Its antigen has not been determined. Base qualities were left out, and no much larger clone turns up one base away.

General findings and caveats noted by the study authors: The quantity of clinical and demographic metadata differed by source and by participant and was supplied without curation.

TCRbeta CDR3 regions were amplified from genomic DNA using the immunoSEQ Assay, a bias-controlled multiplex PCR. The study's processing was this. The number of nucleated cells in each sample was estimated by amplification of reference gene primers within the assay. To quantify the absolute abundance of each unique TCRbeta CDR3 rearrangement, sequence reads were collapsed and filtered. For each sample, productive Simpson clonality was calculated by taking the square root of Simpson's diversity index across productive rearrangements. Held by TCRdb, this immuneACCESS table contains in-frame sequences only and omits some clones. Under half of the omission traces to an unresolved V gene where checked; the cause of the rest is unknown. For V, J and clone size, that table is used; D and trimming come from the DNA. For this sample there are around 230,000 clones; about 86% appear just once. The top ten clonotypes cover more than 8% of the sample.

Collaborating institutions collected whole blood in K2EDTA tubes following their own protocols. For TCRbeta analysis, collaborators shipped samples in one of three forms: frozen whole blood, isolated PBMCs, or DNA extracted from either of those sample types. Including cysteine and phenylalanine, the CDR3 has 17 amino acids. Only the CDR3 DNA stays, 51 bases, in frame from base 1. The chain was built from TRBV7-5 and TRBJ1-6. TRBV7-5 is an annotated pseudogene. The sample taken for sequencing was peripheral blood. This TCR was sampled from an elderly woman with acute or convalescent COVID-19. The encoded CDR3 is CARTPRWRVLYNSPLHF. The nucleotide sequence is TGTGCCAGAACCCCAAGGTGGAGGGTATTGTATAATTCACCCCTCCACTTT.